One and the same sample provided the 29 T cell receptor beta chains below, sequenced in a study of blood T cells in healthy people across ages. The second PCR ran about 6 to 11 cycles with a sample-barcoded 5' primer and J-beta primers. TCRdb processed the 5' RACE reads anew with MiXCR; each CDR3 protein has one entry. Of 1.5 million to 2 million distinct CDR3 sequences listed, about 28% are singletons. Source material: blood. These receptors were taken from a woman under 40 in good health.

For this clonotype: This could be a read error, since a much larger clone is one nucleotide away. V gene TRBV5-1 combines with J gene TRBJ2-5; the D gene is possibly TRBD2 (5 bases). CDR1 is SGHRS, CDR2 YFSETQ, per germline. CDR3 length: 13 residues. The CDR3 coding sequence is TGCGCCAGCCGCCGCGGTTCCGGGGAGATCCAGTACTTC. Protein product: CASRRGSGEIQYF.

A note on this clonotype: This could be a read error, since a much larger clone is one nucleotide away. As DNA, the CDR3 is TGCGCCAGCAGCTTGGACAGGCTCGGGGCCAACGTCCTGACTTTC. It codes for CASSLDRLGANVLTF. The V call is TRBV5-1, the J call TRBJ2-6; tentative D call: TRBD1 (5 bases). Germline CDR1 is SGHRS and CDR2 is YFSETQ. V was clipped by 0 bases and J by 4 bases, with 8 bases between them. CDR3 length: 15 amino acids.

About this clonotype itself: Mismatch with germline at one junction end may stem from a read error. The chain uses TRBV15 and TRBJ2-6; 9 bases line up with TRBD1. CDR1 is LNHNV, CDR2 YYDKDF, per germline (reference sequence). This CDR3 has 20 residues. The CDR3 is CATNRIRDRGVYSGANALTF. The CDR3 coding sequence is TGTGCCACCAACCGAATCCGAGACAGGGGGGTATACTCTGGGGCCAACGCCCTGACTTTC.

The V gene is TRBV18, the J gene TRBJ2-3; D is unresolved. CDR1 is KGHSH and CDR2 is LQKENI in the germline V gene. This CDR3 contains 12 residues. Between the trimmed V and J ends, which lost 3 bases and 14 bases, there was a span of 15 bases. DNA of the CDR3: TGTGCCAGCTCACCGACCCTTATTGAAACGTATTTT. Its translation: CASSPTLIETYF.

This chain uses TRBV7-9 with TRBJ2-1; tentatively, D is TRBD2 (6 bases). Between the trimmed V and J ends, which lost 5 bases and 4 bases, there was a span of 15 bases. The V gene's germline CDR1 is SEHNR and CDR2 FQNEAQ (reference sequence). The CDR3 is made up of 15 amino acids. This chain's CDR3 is CASSLGLGQYNEQFF. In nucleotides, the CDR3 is TGTGCCAGCAGCCTGGGACTGGGGCAATACAATGAGCAGTTCTTC.

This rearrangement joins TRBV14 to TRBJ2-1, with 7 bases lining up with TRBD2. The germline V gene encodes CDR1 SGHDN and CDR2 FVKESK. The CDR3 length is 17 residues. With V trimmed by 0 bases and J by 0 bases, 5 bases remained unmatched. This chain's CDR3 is CASSQDGLVTSYNEQFF. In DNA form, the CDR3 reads TGTGCCAGCAGCCAAGATGGACTAGTAACCTCCTACAATGAGCAGTTCTTC.

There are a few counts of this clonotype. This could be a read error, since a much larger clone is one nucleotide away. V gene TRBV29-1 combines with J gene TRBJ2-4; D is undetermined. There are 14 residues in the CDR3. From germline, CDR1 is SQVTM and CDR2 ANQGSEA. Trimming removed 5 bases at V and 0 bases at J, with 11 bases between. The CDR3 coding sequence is TGCAGCGTTAGGGCAGGTTTAGCCAAAAACATTCAGTACTTC. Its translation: CSVRAGLAKNIQYF. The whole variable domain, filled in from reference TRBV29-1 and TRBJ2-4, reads SAVISQKPSRDICQRGTSLTIQCQVDSQVTMMFWYRQQPGQSLTLIATANQGSEATYESGFVIDKFPISRPNLTFSTLTVSNMSPEDSSIYLCSVRAGLAKNIQYFGAGTRLSVL.

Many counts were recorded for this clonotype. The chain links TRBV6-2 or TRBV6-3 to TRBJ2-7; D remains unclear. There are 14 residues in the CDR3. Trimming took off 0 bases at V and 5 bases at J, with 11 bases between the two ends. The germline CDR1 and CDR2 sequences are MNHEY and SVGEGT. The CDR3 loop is CASSYSISPDEQYF. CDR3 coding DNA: TGTGCCAGCAGTTACTCGATCAGTCCCGACGAGCAGTACTTC.

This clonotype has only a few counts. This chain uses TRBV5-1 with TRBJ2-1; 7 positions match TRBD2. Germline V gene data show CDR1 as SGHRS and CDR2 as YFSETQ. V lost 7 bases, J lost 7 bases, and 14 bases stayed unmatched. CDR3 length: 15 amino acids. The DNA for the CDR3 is TGCGCCAGCTCTAGCGGAACTACCCCGCCAAATGAGCAGTTCTTC. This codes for CASSSGTTPPNEQFF.

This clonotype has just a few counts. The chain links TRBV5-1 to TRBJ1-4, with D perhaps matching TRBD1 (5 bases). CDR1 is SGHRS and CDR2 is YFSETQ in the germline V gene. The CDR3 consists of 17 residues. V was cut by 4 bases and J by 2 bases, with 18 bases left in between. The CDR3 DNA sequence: TGCGCCAGCAGCGGGCAGGGAAGTCTTTCGACTAATGAAAAACTGTTTTTT. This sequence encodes CASSGQGSLSTNEKLFF.

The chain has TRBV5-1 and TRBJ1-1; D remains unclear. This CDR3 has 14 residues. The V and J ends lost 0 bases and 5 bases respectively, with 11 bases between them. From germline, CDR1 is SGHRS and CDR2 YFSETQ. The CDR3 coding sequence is TGCGCCAGCAGCTTGGACCGGTGGGATACTGAAGCTTTCTTT. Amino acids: CASSLDRWDTEAFF.

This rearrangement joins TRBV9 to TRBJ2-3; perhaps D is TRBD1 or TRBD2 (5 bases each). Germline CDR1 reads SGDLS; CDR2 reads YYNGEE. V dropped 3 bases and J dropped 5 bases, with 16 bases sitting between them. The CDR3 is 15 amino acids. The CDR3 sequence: CASSGDPNGRDTQYF. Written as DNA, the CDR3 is TGTGCCAGCAGCGGGGACCCAAACGGGCGAGATACGCAGTATTTT.

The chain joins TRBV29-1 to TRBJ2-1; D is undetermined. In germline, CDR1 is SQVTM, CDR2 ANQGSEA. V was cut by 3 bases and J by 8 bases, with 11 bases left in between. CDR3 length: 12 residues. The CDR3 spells CSVDAGTHEQFF. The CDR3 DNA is TGCAGCGTTGATGCCGGAACACATGAGCAGTTCTTC.

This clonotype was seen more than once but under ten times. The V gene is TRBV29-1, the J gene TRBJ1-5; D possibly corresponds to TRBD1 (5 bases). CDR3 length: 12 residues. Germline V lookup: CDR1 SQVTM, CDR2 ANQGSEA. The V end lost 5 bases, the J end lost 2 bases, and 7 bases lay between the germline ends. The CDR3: CSVQQGNQPQHF. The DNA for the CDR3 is TGCAGCGTTCAACAGGGCAATCAGCCCCAGCATTTT.

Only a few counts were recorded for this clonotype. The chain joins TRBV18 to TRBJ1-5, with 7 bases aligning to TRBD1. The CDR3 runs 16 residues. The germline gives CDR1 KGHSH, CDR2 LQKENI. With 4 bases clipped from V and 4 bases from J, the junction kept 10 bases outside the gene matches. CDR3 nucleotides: TGTGCCAGCTCACAGCAGCCGGGACAGATAAATCAGCCCCAGCATTTT. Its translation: CASSQQPGQINQPQHF. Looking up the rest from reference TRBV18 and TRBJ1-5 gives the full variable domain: NAGVMQNPRHLVRRRGQEARLRCSPMKGHSHVYWYRQLPEEGLKFMVYLQKENIIDESGMPKERFSAEFPKEGPSILRIQQVVRGDSAAYFCASSQQPGQINQPQHFGDGTRLSIL.

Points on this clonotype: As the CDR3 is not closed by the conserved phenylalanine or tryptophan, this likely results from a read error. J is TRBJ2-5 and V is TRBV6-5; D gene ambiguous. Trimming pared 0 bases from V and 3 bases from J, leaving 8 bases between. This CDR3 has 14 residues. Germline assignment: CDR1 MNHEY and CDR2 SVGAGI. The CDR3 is CASSYSGAKETQYV. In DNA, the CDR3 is TGTGCCAGCAGTTACTCGGGCGCCAAAGAGACCCAGTACGTC.

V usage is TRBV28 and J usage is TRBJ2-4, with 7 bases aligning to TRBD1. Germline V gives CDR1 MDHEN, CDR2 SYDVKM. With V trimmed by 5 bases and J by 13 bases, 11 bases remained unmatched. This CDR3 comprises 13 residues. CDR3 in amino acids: CASSEGTDHKQYF. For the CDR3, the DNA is TGTGCCAGCAGTGAGGGGACAGACCATAAGCAGTACTTC.

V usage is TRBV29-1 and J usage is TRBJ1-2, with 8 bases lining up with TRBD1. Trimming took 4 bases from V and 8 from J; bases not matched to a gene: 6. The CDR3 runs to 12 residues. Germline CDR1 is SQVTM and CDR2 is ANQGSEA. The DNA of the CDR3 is TGCAGCGTTGTCCAGGGGGCCTGGGGCTACACCTTC. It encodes CSVVQGAWGYTF.

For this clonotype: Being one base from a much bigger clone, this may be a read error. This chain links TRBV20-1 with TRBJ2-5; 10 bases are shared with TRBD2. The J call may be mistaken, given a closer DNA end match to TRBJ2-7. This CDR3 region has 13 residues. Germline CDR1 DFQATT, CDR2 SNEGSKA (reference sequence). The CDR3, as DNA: TGCAGTGCAAGGGGGACTAGCGTTAACGAGCAGTACTTC. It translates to CSARGTSVNEQYF.

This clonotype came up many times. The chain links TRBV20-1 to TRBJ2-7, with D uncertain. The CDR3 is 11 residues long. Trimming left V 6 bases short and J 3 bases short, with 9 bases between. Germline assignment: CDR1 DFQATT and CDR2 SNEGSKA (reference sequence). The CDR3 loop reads CSAIDIYEQYF. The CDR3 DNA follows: TGCAGTGCCATTGACATCTACGAGCAGTACTTC.

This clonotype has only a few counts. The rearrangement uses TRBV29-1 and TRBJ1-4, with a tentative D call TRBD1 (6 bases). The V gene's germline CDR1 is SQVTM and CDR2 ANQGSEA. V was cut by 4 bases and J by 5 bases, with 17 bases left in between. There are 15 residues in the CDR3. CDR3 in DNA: TGCAGCGTTGCTCGCACGGACAGACCCAATGAAAAACTGTTTTTT. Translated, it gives CSVARTDRPNEKLFF.

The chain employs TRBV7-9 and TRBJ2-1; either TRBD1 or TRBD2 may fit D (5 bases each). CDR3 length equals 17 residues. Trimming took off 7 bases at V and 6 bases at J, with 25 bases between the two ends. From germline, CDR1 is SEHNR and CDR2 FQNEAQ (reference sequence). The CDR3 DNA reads TGTGCCAGCATCGGAGGTAGAGGGGAAGGGTTAGTCAATGAGCAGTTCTTC. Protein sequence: CASIGGRGEGLVNEQFF. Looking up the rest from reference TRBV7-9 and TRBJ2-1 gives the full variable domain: DTGVSQNPRHKITKRGQNVTFRCDPISEHNRLYWYRQTLGQGPEFLTYFQNEAQLEKSRLLSDRFSAERPKGSFSTLEIQRTEQGDSAMYLCASIGGRGEGLVNEQFFGPGTRLTVL.

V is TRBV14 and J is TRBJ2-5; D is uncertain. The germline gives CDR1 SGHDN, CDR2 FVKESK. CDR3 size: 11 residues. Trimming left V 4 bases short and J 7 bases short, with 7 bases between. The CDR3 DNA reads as TGTGCCAGCAGCCGAGTCGGGACCCAGTACTTC. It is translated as CASSRVGTQYF.

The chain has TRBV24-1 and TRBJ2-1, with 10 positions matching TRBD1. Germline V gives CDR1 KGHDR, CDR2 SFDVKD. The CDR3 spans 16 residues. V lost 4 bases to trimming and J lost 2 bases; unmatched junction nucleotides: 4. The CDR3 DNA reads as TGTGCCACCAGTGACCGGGACAGGGGCGCCTACAATGAGCAGTTCTTC. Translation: CATSDRDRGAYNEQFF.

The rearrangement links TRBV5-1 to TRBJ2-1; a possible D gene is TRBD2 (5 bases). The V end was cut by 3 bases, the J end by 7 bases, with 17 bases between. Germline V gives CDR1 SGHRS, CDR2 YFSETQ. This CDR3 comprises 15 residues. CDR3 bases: TGCGCCAGCAGCTCAGAAACCCGGACTCAGAATGAGCAGTTCTTC. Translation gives CASSSETRTQNEQFF.

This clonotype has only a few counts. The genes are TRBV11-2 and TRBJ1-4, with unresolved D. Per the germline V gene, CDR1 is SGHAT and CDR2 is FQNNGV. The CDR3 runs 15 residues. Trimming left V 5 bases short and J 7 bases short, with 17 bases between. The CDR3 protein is CASSPLGRLGEKLFF. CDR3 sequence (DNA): TGTGCCAGCAGCCCCCTGGGGAGGTTGGGTGAAAAACTGTTTTTT.

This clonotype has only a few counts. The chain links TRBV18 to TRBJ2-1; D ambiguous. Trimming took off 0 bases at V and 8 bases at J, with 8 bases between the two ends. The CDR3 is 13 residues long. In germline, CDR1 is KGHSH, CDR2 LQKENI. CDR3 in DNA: TGTGCCAGCTCACCACCGAGCAACGATGAGCAGTTCTTC. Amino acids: CASSPPSNDEQFF.

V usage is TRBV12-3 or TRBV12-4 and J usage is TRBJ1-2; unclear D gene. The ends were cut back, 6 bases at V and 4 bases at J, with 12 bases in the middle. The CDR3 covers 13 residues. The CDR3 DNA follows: TGTGCCAGCAGGTTTGTGGAGACCTATGGCTACACCTTC. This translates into CASRFVETYGYTF.

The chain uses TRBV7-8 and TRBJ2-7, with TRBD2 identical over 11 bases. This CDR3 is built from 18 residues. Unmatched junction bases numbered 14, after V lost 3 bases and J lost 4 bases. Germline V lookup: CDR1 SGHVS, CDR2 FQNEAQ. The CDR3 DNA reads TGTGCCAGCAGCTTTAATCCTACGCAGACTAGCGGGGAATACGAGCAGTACTTC. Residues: CASSFNPTQTSGEYEQYF.